This T cell receptor beta chain was recovered during a study of human T cells and chemical hapten exposure. About the study: The scalp of each patient received a weekly diphenylcyclopropenone dose for the full roughly 25-week study.

In the source study's methods: Ranging from about 20,000 to 700,000, TCR counts per sample had a median value of 95,638. Using its own MiXCR run on the RACE reads, TCRdb lists one record per CDR3 protein. The V and J calls come from TCRdb's annotation, not from the publication. The sample consists of roughly 140,000 distinct CDR3 sequences, approximately 12% of them appearing once. The time point here: patch test 2, 6 weeks after DPC sensitization. The treatment denotes: therapeutic diphenylcyclopropenone sensitization with weekly scalp DPC. At patch-test visits, sampling came before the patch test. The study drew its donors from alopecia patients who were 18 to 70 years old and suitable for DPC. Specimen: whole blood, collected in connection with sensitization to the hapten diphenylcyclopropenone (DPC). The clonotype was recovered from a woman between 45 and 65 years old with alopecia areata. Some clones in this sample may be carry-over from other donors' samples.

The CDR3 is CASSLGLNGELFF. CDR3 DNA sequence: TGTGCCAGCTCACTTGGACTAAACGGGGAGCTGTTTTTT. The gene calls are TRBV18 and TRBJ2-2, with D tentatively TRBD2 (6 bases). The CDR3 contains 13 residues. V was trimmed by 4 bases and J by 7 bases, leaving 10 bases between them. Germline lookup yields CDR1 KGHSH and CDR2 LQKENI. Looking up the rest from reference TRBV18 and TRBJ2-2 gives the full variable domain: NAGVMQNPRHLVRRRGQEARLRCSPMKGHSHVYWYRQLPEEGLKFMVYLQKENIIDESGMPKERFSAEFPKEGPSILRIQQVVRGDSAAYFCASSLGLNGELFFGEGSRLTVL.